Sequencing of this T cell receptor (beta chain) was carried out in a study of neurological immune-mediated disorders. V lost 1 base and J 3 bases, leaving 12 bases between the germline ends. Germline assignment: CDR1 SQVTM and CDR2 ANQGSEA. The CDR3 totals 14 residues. Many counts were recorded for this clonotype. Unsorted libraries were prepared from 2 million PBMCs held at -80 C. The cDNA was produced through 5'RACE with 10-nucleotide random UMIs. TCRdb reanalysed the 5' RACE reads using MiXCR and keeps one entry per CDR3 protein. The sample yields about 30,000 distinct CDR3 sequences, 15% seen once.

This clonotype was obtained from a man aged 70-80 years in good health. Sequenced: PBMCs. The chain has TRBV29-1 and TRBJ1-1; D unresolved. This CDR3 is CSVEGSGVYTEAFF. CDR3 coding DNA: TGCAGCGTTGAAGGATCGGGAGTGTACACTGAAGCTTTCTTT.